Below, one T cell receptor beta chain is given with its context. It lacks a known antigen. Base qualities are not provided; no much larger clone lies one nucleotide away. TCR beta CDR3 regions were amplified from genomic DNA by bias-controlled multiplex PCR with the immunoSEQ v3 hsTCRB kit. An Illumina NextSeq 500 was used to sequence the TCR libraries, reaching roughly 1.9 million read pairs at survey level or roughly 5-6.5 million at deep level. Concerning the study's data processing: V, D and J genes were assigned, non-productive sequences were removed, and clonality was reported by immunoSEQ Analyzer software. Repertoires of infused TIL and blood were compared using productive Simpson clonality and the Morisita overlap index of productive TRB rearrangements. Absolute clonotype counts in blood were estimated by multiplying the lymphocyte count by the CD3+ fraction and by the productive frequency of the clone. Drawn from immuneACCESS, this table holds only the in-frame rearrangements with V and J called that TCRdb kept. Clones are partly lost; checked studies trace under half to an unresolved V gene and leave the rest unexplained. V, J and clone size reflect that table, while D and trimming were determined from the DNA. The sample has about 20,000 clones on record, about 70% of them singletons. The top ten clones comprise just under 2% of the sample.

The intended sense of this specimen's time point label: pre-treatment sample, taken before nivolumab and TIL therapy. Adults with stage 4 NSCLC were enrolled in a dual-center phase I trial from late 2017 to early 2020. The samples were drawn from an open-label, single-arm phase I trial testing tumor-infiltrating lymphocyte therapy combined with nivolumab in advanced non-small cell lung cancer. Mononuclear cells from blood collected in EDTA tubes were isolated on a Ficoll gradient and snap-frozen as pellets, and DNA was then extracted using a Qiagen mini-prep kit. This sample stems from a study of TIL therapy for anti-PD-1-resistant metastatic lung cancer (dated by TCRdb to the early 2020s). General notes on the study: Before any PD-1/PD-L1 blockade was given, tumors were harvested, nivolumab was then administered, and patients who progressed went on to receive lymphodepletion, an infusion of expanded TIL, and IL-2. Enrolled patients had a median age of roughly 54 years (range about 35-85) and a median tumor PD-L1 proportion score of 6%. The cohort was predominantly lung adenocarcinoma, with several EGFR-mutant and two ALK-rearranged tumors, and half of patients were current or former smokers. Tumor and peripheral blood T cell receptor beta sequencing was used to track clonotypes across tumor, expanded TIL product and serial blood samples. A median non-synonymous tumor mutation burden of around 1.5 mutations per megabase was determined across the cohort by whole-exome sequencing.

V ends up 5 bases short and J 5 bases short, with an unmatched junction base count of 7. CDR3 length: 16 amino acids, cysteine to phenylalanine. CDR3 DNA only is kept here, 48 bases in frame from base 1. CDR1 LGHNA and CDR2 YNFKEQ are derived from the germline V gene. The investigation overall reported the following: The study protocol defined all tumor marker inferences as exploratory. The baseline peripheral repertoire was partially replaced by infused TIL clonotypes, which then decayed over months, and no apparent association between persistence and response was found. The cohort was highly selected, including more treatment-naive, never-smoker and oncogene-addicted patients than is typical, which limits generalizability.

This TCR was recovered from a person between 25 and 79 years old with non-small cell lung cancer. Sequences were derived from blood, sampled at baseline. The chain links TRBV4-2 with TRBJ2-5; 14 bases in the middle match TRBD2. The CDR3 has the sequence CASSSPGLAGDETQYF. DNA sequence: TGTGCCAGCAGCTCCCCGGGACTAGCGGGAGACGAGACCCAGTACTTC.